The 27 T cell receptor beta chains given below trace back to one sample, sequenced in a study of OX40 agonist ivuxolimab in advanced cancers. Profiled with immunoSEQ multiplex PCR; TCRdb holds only in-frame clones, not every one. The sample lists some 20,000 clones; around nine tenths were seen once. The sequences come from CD4+ or CD8+ T cells sorted from blood, collected in a trial of the OX40 agonist ivuxolimab. The origin of the receptors is an adult with an advanced solid tumor such as melanoma, head and neck, liver or kidney cancer.

The chain couples TRBV4-1 to TRBJ2-7; D is unclear. The CDR3 spans 11 residues. The ends were cut back, 2 bases at V and 4 bases at J, with 3 bases in the middle. Germline V lookup: CDR1 MGHRA, CDR2 YSYEKL. The CDR3 DNA reads as TGCGCCAGCAGCCAATCTTACGAGCAGTACTTC. This codes for CASSQSYEQYF.

This clone was detected only once. This CDR3 is also generated by other DNA sequences in the sample. The chain has TRBV14 and TRBJ2-1; 9 positions agree with TRBD2. J was trimmed by 3 bases and V by 3 bases; bases with no gene match: 18. Germline CDR1 reads SGHDN; CDR2 reads FVKESK. The CDR3 is made up of 20 amino acids. The CDR3 coding sequence is TGTGCCAGCAGCCACAGTGGGACTAGCTCATCCCCTTACTACTACAATGAGCAGTTCTTC. Translation: CASSHSGTSSSPYYYNEQFF.

CDR3 sequence reads: CASSASMGQDNSPLHF. CDR3 bases: TGTGCCAGCAGTGCATCAATGGGACAGGATAATTCACCCCTCCACTTT. This chain joins TRBV6-1 and TRBJ1-6, with 8 bases lining up with TRBD1. This CDR3 spans 16 amino acids. With V trimmed by 4 bases and J by 5 bases, 7 bases remained unmatched. Germline V lookup: CDR1 MNHNS, CDR2 SASEGT.

The rearrangement uses TRBV15 and TRBJ2-3; D is perhaps TRBD2 (7 bases). V lost 0 bases to trimming and J lost 4 bases, with 26 bases between them. The V gene's germline CDR1 is LNHNV and CDR2 YYDKDF (reference sequence). This CDR3 region has 20 residues. The CDR3 DNA follows: TGTGCCACCAGCAGAGATGACGCAGTTCGGGGGGCCCTTCCTCCAGATACGCAGTATTTT. It encodes CATSRDDAVRGALPPDTQYF.

The rearrangement joins TRBV5-1 to TRBJ2-7, with 9 bases that match TRBD1. The CDR3 has 16 residues. V dropped 2 bases and J dropped 5; count of bases not matched to a gene: 11. Looked up from germline, CDR1 is SGHRS and CDR2 is YFSETQ. The CDR3 spells CASSFISEQGADEQYF. The CDR3 region has the DNA TGCGCCAGCAGCTTCATATCCGAACAGGGGGCGGACGAGCAGTACTTC.

The V gene is TRBV1, the J gene TRBJ1-6; no check of the table's D call, TRBD1, against the DNA was made. TRBV1 is marked as a pseudogene. The CDR3 consists of 15 residues. The CDR3 DNA reads TGCACCAGCAGCCAAGATAGGACAGAAAATTCACCCCTCCACTTT. Encoded protein: CTSSQDRTENSPLHF.

This clone was counted a single time. CDR3 nucleotides: TGTGCCAGCAGTTACGCTGGACTAGCGGGGGAGGAGACCCAGTACTTC. Residues: CASSYAGLAGEETQYF. The V gene is TRBV6-5, the J gene TRBJ2-5, with 13 nucleotides matching TRBD2. CDR1 and CDR2 (germline): MNHEY, SVGAGI. The CDR3 is made up of 16 amino acids. V was pared by 2 bases and J by 5 bases, with 5 bases of the junction left unmatched.

This chain links TRBV10-3 with TRBJ2-7, with 8 bases aligning to TRBD2. The CDR3 loop spans 16 amino acids. Germline values: CDR1 ENHRY, CDR2 SYGVKD. The ends lost 0 bases at V and 3 bases at J; junction bases unmatched: 7. This chain's CDR3 is CAISESTGLANYEQYF. Here the CDR3 DNA reads TGTGCCATCAGTGAGTCAACTGGACTAGCCAACTACGAGCAGTACTTC.

The chain employs TRBV27 and TRBJ2-7, with D hard to call. The CDR3 runs 13 residues. The ends were cut back, 3 bases at V and 3 bases at J, with 9 bases in the middle. Germline V gene data show CDR1 as MNHEY and CDR2 as SMNVEV (reference sequence). The CDR3 coding sequence is TGTGCCAGCAGTTTTTCGAAGAACTACGAGCAGTACTTC. Translation: CASSFSKNYEQYF.

The rearrangement links TRBV2 to TRBJ2-7; D is possibly TRBD1 (6 bases). V lost 8 bases and J 5 bases, leaving 13 bases between the germline ends. Looked up from germline, CDR1 is SNHLY and CDR2 is FYNNEI. This CDR3 region has 12 residues. Here the CDR3 DNA reads TGTGCCAGCGCACAACAGGGCAACGAGCAGTACTTC. Translating it yields CASAQQGNEQYF.

V gene TRBV30 combines with J gene TRBJ1-6; TRBD1 aligns across 7 bases. V gave up 6 bases and J gave up 5 bases; unmatched junction bases: 10. Germline CDR1 reads GTSNPN; CDR2 reads SVGIG (reference sequence). There are 15 residues in the CDR3. Here the CDR3 reads CACPETGTDNSPLHF. CDR3 DNA: TGTGCCTGCCCTGAGACCGGGACAGATAATTCACCCCTCCACTTT.

The chain employs TRBV7-9 and TRBJ2-7, with TRBD1 matching 9 bases. The CDR3 extends over 15 amino acids. The V and J ends lost 3 bases and 5 bases, in that order; junction bases with no gene match: 8. Germline CDR1 SEHNR, CDR2 FQNEAQ (reference sequence). DNA of the CDR3: TGTGCCAGCAGCTTCGCCGGACAGGGGATCGACGAGCAGTACTTC. This gives the protein CASSFAGQGIDEQYF.

The chain uses TRBV5-4 and TRBJ1-1; 8 bases fit TRBD1. In germline, CDR1 is SGHNT, CDR2 YYREEE (reference sequence). The CDR3 contains 16 residues. V trimming: 3 bases; J trimming: 0 bases; junction bases outside the gene matches: 7. DNA for the CDR3: TGTGCCAGCAGCTATGGGACAGGTTATATGAACACTGAAGCTTTCTTT. It yields the protein CASSYGTGYMNTEAFF.

This sequence joins TRBV6-5 and TRBJ2-3; the D is unclear. The CDR3 runs 14 residues. The germline gives CDR1 MNHEY, CDR2 SVGAGI. V dropped 4 bases and J dropped 0 bases, with 8 bases sitting between them. The CDR3 reads CASSFFDSTDTQYF. CDR3 nucleotides: TGTGCCAGCAGTTTCTTTGACAGCACAGATACGCAGTATTTT.

This clone is categorized as large. The V and J genes are TRBV6-5 and TRBJ2-7; D ambiguous. There are 13 residues in the CDR3. In germline, CDR1 is MNHEY, CDR2 SVGAGI. The ends were cut back, 0 bases at V and 7 bases at J, with 10 bases in the middle. The CDR3, as DNA: TGTGCCAGCAGTTACTCGAATCAGCAGGAGCAGTACTTC. This encodes CASSYSNQQEQYF.

The gene calls are TRBV19 and TRBJ1-5, with D possibly being TRBD1 (5 bases). CDR1 is LNHDA and CDR2 is SQIVND in the germline V gene (reference sequence). V was pared by 5 bases and J by 4 bases, with 12 bases between. CDR3 length equals 14 residues. The CDR3 is CASSPGTVNQPQHF. In DNA, the CDR3 is TGTGCCAGTAGTCCAGGGACGGTAAATCAGCCCCAGCATTTT.

The chain combines TRBV2 with TRBJ2-3; 8 bases align to TRBD2. CDR1 is SNHLY, CDR2 FYNNEI, per germline. After removal of 8 bases from V and 1 base from J, the junction contained 5 bases not matched to a gene. This CDR3 contains 14 residues. This CDR3 is CASGRGGRTDTQYF. CDR3 DNA: TGTGCCAGCGGCCGGGGGGGACGCACAGATACGCAGTATTTT.

The chain employs TRBV7-8 and TRBJ2-7; D uncertain. Trimming removed 3 bases from V and 5 bases from J, with 8 bases in between. The CDR3 consists of 12 residues. Germline V CDR1 and CDR2: SGHVS, FQNEAQ. For the CDR3, the DNA is TGTGCCAGCAGCTTCACGGCCGACGAGCAGTACTTC. It encodes CASSFTADEQYF.

This clone occurred once. The V call is TRBV6-1, the J call TRBJ2-5, with D perhaps TRBD2 (5 bases). Germline CDR1 and CDR2: MNHNS and SASEGT. The CDR3 spans 14 residues. Between the trimmed V and J ends, which lost 4 bases and 4 bases, there was a span of 13 bases. Written as DNA, the CDR3 is TGTGCCAGCAGTGTCCCCCTAGAGGGAGAGACCCAGTACTTC. Its protein is CASSVPLEGETQYF.

The rearrangement links TRBV4-1 to TRBJ2-5; D remains unclear. With 0 bases removed from V and 1 base from J, the gap between germline ends came to 9 bases. Germline V CDR1 and CDR2: MGHRA, YSYEKL. This CDR3 has 15 amino acids. The CDR3 loop is CASSQDGPSQETQYF. CDR3 in DNA: TGCGCCAGCAGCCAAGATGGTCCCTCCCAAGAGACCCAGTACTTC.

J is TRBJ2-3 and V is TRBV7-9; 7 bases fit TRBD1. CDR1 SEHNR and CDR2 FQNEAQ come from the germline V gene (reference sequence). CDR3 size: 15 residues. The V segment lost 5 bases and the J segment 6 bases; nucleotides outside the gene matches: 11. The CDR3 is CASSQGPQGLDTQYF. In DNA, the CDR3 is TGTGCCAGCAGCCAAGGTCCACAGGGGTTGGATACGCAGTATTTT.

J is TRBJ2-1 and V is TRBV7-6; 9 nucleotides line up with TRBD2. Trimming removed 2 bases from V and 8 bases from J; junction bases left unmatched: 7. The CDR3 runs 15 residues. Germline CDR1 and CDR2: SGHVS and FNYEAQ. This CDR3 is CASSLTAGGIDEQFF. In DNA, the CDR3 is TGTGCCAGCAGCTTAACAGCGGGGGGTATCGATGAGCAGTTCTTC.

V is TRBV19 and J is TRBJ2-1; D is perhaps TRBD1 (6 bases). With 4 bases removed from V and 7 bases from J, the gap between germline ends came to 17 bases. The CDR3 loop spans 15 amino acids. CDR1 LNHDA and CDR2 SQIVND come from the germline V gene (reference sequence). The CDR3 protein is CASSSTLRGWNEQFF. CDR3 in DNA: TGTGCCAGTAGTAGTACCTTGAGGGGGTGGAATGAGCAGTTCTTC.

The chain is built from TRBV6-1 and TRBJ2-1; no firm D call. Germline V gene data show CDR1 as MNHNS and CDR2 as SASEGT. Trimming left V 7 bases short and J 5 bases short, with 9 bases between. This CDR3 contains 12 residues. The CDR3 DNA reads as TGTGCCAGCAAGTACGGAGACAATGAGCAGTTCTTC. This encodes CASKYGDNEQFF.

This clone was seen a few times. The V and J genes are TRBV13 and TRBJ2-5; the match to TRBD1 covers 7 bases. V gave up 6 bases and J gave up 5 bases; unmatched junction bases: 9. CDR1 and CDR2 from the germline V gene are PRHDT and FYEKMQ (reference sequence). The CDR3 sequence is 14 residues long. CDR3 in DNA: TGTGCCAGCAGTTTAAGGGGGCATGAGGAGACCCAGTACTTC. Translating it yields CASSLRGHEETQYF.

The chain carries TRBV7-6 and TRBJ2-7; 10 bases line up with TRBD2. Germline V gene lookup returns CDR1 SGHVS and CDR2 FNYEAQ. The CDR3 runs to 18 residues. J lost 1 base, V lost 5 bases, and 14 bases had no gene match. CDR3 DNA sequence: TGTGCCAGCAGCCCCGGCCCTCTAGCGGGGGCACCATCCTACGAGCAGTACTTC. Amino acid sequence: CASSPGPLAGAPSYEQYF. The full variable domain, with the rest looked up from reference TRBV7-6 and TRBJ2-7, is GAGVSQSPRYKVTKRGQDVALRCDPISGHVSLYWYRQALGQGPEFLTYFNYEAQQDKSGLPNDRFSAERPEGSISTLTIQRTEQRDSAMYRCASSPGPLAGAPSYEQYFGPGTRLTVT.

The chain joins TRBV2 to TRBJ2-7; D is tentatively TRBD1 or TRBD2 (5 bases each). Per germline, CDR1 SNHLY and CDR2 FYNNEI. The ends were cut back, 7 bases at V and 3 bases at J, with 13 bases in the middle. The CDR3 has 13 amino acids. CDR3 nucleotides: TGTGCCAGCATCGGGACGGGGAGCTACGAGCAGTACTTC. Protein product: CASIGTGSYEQYF.